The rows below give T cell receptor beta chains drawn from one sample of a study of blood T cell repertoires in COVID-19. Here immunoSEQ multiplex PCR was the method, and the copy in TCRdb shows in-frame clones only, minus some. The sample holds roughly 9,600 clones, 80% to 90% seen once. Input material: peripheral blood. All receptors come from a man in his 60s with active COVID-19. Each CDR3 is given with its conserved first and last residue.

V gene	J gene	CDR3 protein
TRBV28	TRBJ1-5	CASSTIIKTTGLDQPQHF
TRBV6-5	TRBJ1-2	CASSYIRTGGGYGYTF
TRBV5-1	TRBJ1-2	CASSFSQGASRGYTF
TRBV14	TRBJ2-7	CASSQQPGLQYEQYF
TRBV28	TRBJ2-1	CASSSPIRGYNEQFF
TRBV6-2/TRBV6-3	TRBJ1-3	CASSSPISGNTIYF
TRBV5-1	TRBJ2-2	CASSLVSNTGELFF
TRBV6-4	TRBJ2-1	CASRPYRDRVGEQFF
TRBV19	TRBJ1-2	CASSVTGDSYGYTF
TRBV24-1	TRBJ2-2	CATSDPRQGGTGELFF
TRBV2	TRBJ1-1	CASMVGENTEAFF
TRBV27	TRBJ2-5	CASTRTGEETQYF
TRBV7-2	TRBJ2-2	CASSLDETLGPLTGELFF
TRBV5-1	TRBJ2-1	CASSLGLAGNEQFF
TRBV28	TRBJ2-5	CASRDQGHGETQYF
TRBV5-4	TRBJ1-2	CASSLEGARGYTF
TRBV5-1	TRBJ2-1	CASRPTGGISYNEQFF
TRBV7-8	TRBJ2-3	CASSVWGGQSKDTQYF
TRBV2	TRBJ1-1	CASTGRDSLGNTEAFF
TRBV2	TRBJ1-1	CASNKRGTEAFF
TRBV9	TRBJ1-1	CASSVGGATEAFF
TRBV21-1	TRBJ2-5	CASSGTGLFEDQYF
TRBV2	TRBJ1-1	CASGKEENTEAFF
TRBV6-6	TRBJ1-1	CASSQPGQGRTEAFF
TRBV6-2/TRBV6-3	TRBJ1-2	CASSYSLKGVLFYTF
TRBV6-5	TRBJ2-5	CASSTRPQETQYF
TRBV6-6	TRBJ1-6	CASSPPGGQNSPLHF
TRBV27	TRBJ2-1	CASRSGLAAIHNEQFF
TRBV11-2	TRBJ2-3	CASSQDYDLTDTQYF
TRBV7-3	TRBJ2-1	CASSLSGPYNEQFF
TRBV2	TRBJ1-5	CASSVAGRDQPQHF
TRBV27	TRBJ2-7	CASSLTYISYEQYF
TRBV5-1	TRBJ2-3	CASSRADTQYF
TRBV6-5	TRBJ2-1	CASSSLGTGSHNEQFF
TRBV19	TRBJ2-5	CATRDRGRGETQYF
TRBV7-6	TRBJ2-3	CASSLGVAVASTDTQYF
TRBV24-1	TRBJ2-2	CATRAGAISGELFF
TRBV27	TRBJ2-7	CASSQGVTYEQYF
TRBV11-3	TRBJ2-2	CASSLASMGAGELFF
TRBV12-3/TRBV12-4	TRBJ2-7	CASSLTFYEQYF
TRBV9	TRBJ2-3	CASSPGQGSDTQYF
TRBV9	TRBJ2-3	CASGTGGTTDTQYF
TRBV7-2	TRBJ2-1	CASSALGQGMGEQFF
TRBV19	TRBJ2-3	CASRARGRGSTDTQYF